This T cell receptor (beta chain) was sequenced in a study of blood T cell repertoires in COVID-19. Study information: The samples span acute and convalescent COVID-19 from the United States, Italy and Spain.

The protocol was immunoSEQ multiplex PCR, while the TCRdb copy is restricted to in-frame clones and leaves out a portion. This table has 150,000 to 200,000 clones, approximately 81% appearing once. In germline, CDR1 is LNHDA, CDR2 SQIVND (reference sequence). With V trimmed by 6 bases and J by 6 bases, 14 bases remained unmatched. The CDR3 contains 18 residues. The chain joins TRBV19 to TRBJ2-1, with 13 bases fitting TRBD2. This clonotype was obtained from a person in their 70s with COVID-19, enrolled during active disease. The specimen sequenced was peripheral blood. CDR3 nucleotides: TGTGCCAGTAGCACCCACCGGACTAGCGGGAGTCCCGCCAATGAGCAGTTCTTC. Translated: CASSTHRTSGSPANEQFF.